The present T cell receptor (beta chain) was sequenced within a study of T cells in Graves' hyperthyroidism and ophthalmopathy. Points from the study as a whole: Most thyroid-expanded clonotypes above 0.001 were also found in blood.

In this sample, this clonotype turned up many times. Its target is not known. Amplified regions were TCR beta CDR3 sequences from RNA transcripts. An initial round of RT-PCR targeting the TCR CDR3 relied on the HTBI primer set. MiXCR was run by TCRdb on the multiplex PCR reads, yielding one entry per CDR3 protein. The sample gives under 450,000 distinct CDR3 sequences, approximately 13% of which show up once; less than 25% is in the top ten. The CDR3 covers 12 residues. V lost 10 bases, J lost 0 bases, and 10 bases lay in between. CDR1 and CDR2 (germline): SNHLY, FYNNEI. The V gene is TRBV2, the J gene TRBJ2-7; TRBD2 might be the D (5 bases). This TCR was recovered from a man aged 30 to 39 with Graves' hyperthyroidism that later progressed to Graves' ophthalmopathy. Sequencing was done on a sample of blood. Written as DNA, the CDR3 is TGTGCCACCCGAGACTACTCCTACGAGCAGTACTTC. Translation: CATRDYSYEQYF.